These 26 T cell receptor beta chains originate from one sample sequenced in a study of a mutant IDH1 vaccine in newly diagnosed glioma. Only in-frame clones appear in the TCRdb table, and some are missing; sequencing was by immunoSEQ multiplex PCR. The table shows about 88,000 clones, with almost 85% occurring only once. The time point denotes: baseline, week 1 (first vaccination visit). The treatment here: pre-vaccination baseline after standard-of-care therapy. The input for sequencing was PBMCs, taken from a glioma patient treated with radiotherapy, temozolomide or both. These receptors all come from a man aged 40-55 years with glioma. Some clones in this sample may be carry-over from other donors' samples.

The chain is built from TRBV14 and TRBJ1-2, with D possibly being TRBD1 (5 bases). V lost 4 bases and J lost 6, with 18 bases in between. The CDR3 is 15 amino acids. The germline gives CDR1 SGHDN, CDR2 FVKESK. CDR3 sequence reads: CASSLGAGYRDGYTF. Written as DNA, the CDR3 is TGTGCCAGCAGCCTCGGGGCAGGTTATAGAGATGGCTACACCTTC.

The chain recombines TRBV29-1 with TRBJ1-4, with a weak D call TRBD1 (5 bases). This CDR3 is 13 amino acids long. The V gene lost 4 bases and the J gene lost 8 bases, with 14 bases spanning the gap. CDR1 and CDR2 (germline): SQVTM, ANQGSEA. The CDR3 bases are TGCAGCGTTGCCGGGGGAGGGAACGAAAAACTGTTTTTT. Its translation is CSVAGGGNEKLFF.

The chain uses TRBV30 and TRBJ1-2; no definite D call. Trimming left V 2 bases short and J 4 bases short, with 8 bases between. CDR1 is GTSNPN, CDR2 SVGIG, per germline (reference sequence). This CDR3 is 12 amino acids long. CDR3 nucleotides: TGTGCCTGGAGTAGGCAGTCCTATGGCTACACCTTC. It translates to CAWSRQSYGYTF.

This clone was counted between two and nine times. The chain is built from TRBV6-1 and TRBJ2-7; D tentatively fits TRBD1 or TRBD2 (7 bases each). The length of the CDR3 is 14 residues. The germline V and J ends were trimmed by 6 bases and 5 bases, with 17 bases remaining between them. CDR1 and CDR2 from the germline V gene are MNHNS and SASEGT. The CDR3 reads CASSLQGGIDEQYF. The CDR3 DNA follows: TGTGCCAGCAGCCTTCAGGGGGGGATTGACGAGCAGTACTTC.

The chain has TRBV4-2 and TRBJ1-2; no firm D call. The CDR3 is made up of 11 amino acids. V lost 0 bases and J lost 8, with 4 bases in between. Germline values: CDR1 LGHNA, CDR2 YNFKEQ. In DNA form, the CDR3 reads TGTGCCAGCAGCCAAGATGGCGGCTACACCTTC. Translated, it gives CASSQDGGYTF.

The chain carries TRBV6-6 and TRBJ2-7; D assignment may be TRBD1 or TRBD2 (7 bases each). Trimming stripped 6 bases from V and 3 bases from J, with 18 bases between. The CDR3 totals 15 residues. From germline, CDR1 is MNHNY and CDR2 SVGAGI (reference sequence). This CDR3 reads CASSDGGTVNYEQYF. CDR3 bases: TGTGCCAGCAGCGACGGGGGGACAGTTAACTACGAGCAGTACTTC.

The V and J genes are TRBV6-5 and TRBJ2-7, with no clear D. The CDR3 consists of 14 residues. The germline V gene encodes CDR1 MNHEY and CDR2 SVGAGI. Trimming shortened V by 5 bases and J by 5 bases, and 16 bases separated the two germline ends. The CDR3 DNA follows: TGTGCCAGCAGTGCGCGCGGACCACCCGACGAGCAGTACTTC. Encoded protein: CASSARGPPDEQYF.

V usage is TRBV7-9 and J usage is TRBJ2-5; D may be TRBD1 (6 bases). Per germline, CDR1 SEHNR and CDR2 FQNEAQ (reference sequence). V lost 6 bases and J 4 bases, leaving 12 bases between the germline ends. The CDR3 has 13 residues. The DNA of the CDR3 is TGTGCCAGCAGAATGGGGGCCGCAGAGACCCAGTACTTC. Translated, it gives CASRMGAAETQYF. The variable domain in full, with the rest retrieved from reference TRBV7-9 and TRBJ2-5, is DTGVSQNPRHKITKRGQNVTFRCDPISEHNRLYWYRQTLGQGPEFLTYFQNEAQLEKSRLLSDRFSAERPKGSFSTLEIQRTEQGDSAMYLCASRMGAAETQYFGPGTRLLVL.

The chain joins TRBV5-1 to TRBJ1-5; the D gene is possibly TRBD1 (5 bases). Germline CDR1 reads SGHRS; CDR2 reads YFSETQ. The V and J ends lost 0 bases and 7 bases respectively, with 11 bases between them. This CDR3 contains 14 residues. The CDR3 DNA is TGCGCCAGCAGCTTGGGGGGCCAAGGGCAGCCCCAGCATTTT. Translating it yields CASSLGGQGQPQHF.

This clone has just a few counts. The CDR3 is CASSQDRGRGGSYEQYF. For the CDR3, the DNA is TGCGCCAGCAGCCAAGATAGGGGGAGGGGGGGTTCCTACGAGCAGTACTTC. The V gene is TRBV4-1, the J gene TRBJ2-7; tentative D call: TRBD2 (7 bases). The CDR3 contains 17 residues. V lost 0 bases, J lost 1 base, and 16 bases lay in between. From germline, CDR1 is MGHRA and CDR2 YSYEKL.

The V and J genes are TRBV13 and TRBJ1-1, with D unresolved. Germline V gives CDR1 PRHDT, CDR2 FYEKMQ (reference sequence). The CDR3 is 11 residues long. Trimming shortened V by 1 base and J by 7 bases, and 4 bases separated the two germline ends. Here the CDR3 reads CASSLDGEAFF. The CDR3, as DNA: TGTGCCAGCAGCTTAGACGGTGAAGCTTTCTTT.

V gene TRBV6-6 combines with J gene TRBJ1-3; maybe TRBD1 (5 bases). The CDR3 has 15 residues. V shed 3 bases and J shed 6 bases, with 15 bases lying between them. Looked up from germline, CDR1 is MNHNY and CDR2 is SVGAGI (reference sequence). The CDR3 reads CASSYARVEENTIYF. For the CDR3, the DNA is TGTGCCAGCAGTTATGCCAGGGTGGAGGAAAACACCATATATTTT.

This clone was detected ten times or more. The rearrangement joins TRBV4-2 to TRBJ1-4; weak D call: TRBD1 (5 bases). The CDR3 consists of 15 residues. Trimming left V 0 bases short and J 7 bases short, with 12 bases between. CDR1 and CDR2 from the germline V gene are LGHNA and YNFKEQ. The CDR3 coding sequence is TGTGCCAGCAGCCAAGATAAGCAGGGTGGTGAAAAACTGTTTTTT. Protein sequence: CASSQDKQGGEKLFF.

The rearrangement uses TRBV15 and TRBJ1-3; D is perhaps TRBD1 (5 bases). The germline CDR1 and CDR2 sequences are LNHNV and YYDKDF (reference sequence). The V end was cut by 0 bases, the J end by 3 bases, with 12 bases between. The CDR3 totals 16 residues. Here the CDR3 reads CATSRDGQLNGNTIYF. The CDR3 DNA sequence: TGTGCCACCAGCAGAGATGGACAACTGAATGGAAACACCATATATTTT.

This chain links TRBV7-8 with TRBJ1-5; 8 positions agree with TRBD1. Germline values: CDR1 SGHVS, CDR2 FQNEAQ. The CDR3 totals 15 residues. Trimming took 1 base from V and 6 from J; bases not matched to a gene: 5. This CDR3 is CASSLVRQGSQPQHF. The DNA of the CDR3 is TGTGCCAGCAGCTTAGTGAGACAGGGGAGTCAGCCCCAGCATTTT.

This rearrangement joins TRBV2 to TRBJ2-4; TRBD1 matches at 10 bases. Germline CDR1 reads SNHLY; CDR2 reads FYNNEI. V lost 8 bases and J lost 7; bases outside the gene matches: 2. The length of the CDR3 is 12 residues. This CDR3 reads CASGTGVNIQYF. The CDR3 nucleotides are TGTGCCAGCGGGACAGGGGTTAACATTCAGTACTTC.

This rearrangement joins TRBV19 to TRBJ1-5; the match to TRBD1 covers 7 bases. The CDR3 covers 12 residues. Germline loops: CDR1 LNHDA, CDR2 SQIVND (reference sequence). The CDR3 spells CGSSGGLQPQHF. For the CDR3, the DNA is TGTGGAAGTTCAGGGGGACTTCAGCCCCAGCATTTT.

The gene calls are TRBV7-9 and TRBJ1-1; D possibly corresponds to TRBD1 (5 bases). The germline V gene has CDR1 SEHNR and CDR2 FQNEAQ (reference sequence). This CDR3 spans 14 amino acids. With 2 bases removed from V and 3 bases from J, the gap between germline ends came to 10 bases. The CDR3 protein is CASSLRGRDTEAFF. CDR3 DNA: TGTGCCAGCAGCTTACGGGGGAGGGACACTGAAGCTTTCTTT.

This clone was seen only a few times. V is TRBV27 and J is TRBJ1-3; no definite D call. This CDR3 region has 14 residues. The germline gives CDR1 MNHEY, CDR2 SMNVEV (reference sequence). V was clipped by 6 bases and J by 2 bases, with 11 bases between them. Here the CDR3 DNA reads TGTGCCAGCAGCGGCTTCGGTACTGGAAACACCATATATTTT. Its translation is CASSGFGTGNTIYF.

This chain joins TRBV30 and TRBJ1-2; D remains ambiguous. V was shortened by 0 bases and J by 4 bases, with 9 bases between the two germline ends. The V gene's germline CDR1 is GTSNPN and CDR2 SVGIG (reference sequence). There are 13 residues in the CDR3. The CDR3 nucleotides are TGTGCCTGGAGTGTACAACTGGGCTATGGCTACACCTTC. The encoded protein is CAWSVQLGYGYTF.

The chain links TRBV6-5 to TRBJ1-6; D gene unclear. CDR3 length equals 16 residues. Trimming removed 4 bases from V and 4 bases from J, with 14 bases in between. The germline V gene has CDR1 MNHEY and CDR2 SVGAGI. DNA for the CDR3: TGTGCCAGCAGTTCCTCGTGGGTTACTTATAATTCACCCCTCCACTTT. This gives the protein CASSSSWVTYNSPLHF.

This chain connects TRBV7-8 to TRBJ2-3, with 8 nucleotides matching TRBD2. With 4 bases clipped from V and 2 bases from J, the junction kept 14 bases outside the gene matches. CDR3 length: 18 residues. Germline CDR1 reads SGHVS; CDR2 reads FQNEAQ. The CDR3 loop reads CASSSPPTSGTNTDTQYF. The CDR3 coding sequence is TGTGCCAGCAGCTCCCCTCCAACTAGCGGAACTAACACAGATACGCAGTATTTT.

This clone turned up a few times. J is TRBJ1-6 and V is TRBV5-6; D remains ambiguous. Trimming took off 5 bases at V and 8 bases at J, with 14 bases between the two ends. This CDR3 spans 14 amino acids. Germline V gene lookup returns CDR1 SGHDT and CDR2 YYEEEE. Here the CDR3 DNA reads TGTGCCAGCAGTGACCAGACGTCTGATTCACCCCTCCACTTT. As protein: CASSDQTSDSPLHF.

This chain's CDR3 is CASSLRAGEALGEAFF. The CDR3 DNA sequence: TGCGCCAGCAGCTTGCGCGCAGGGGAGGCCTTGGGTGAAGCTTTCTTT. V is TRBV5-1 and J is TRBJ1-1; D perhaps matches TRBD1 (6 bases). The CDR3 runs 16 residues. Looked up from germline, CDR1 is SGHRS and CDR2 is YFSETQ. V dropped 1 base and J dropped 7 bases, with 20 bases sitting between them.

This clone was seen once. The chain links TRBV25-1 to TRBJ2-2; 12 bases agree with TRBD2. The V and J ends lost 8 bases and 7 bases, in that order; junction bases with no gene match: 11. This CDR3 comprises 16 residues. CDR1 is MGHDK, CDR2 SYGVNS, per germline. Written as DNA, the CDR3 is TGTGCCAGCGGAACTAGCGGGGGGTTTTTAGTCGGGGAGCTGTTTTTT. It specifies CASGTSGGFLVGELFF.

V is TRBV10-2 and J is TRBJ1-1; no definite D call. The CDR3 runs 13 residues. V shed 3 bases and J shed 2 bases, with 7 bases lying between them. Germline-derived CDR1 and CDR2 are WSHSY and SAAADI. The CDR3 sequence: CASSDRPNTEAFF. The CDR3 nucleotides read TGCGCCAGCAGTGATCGACCCAACACTGAAGCTTTCTTT.